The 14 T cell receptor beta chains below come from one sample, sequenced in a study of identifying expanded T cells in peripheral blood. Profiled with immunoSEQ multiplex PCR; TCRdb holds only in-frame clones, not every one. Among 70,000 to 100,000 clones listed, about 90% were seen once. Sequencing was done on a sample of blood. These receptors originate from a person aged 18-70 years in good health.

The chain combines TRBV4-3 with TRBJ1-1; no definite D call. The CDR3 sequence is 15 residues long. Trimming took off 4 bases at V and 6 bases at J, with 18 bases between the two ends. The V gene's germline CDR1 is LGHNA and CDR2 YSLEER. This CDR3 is CASSLDSGSRPEAFF. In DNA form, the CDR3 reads TGCGCCAGCAGCCTGGATTCCGGGTCCCGTCCTGAAGCTTTCTTT.

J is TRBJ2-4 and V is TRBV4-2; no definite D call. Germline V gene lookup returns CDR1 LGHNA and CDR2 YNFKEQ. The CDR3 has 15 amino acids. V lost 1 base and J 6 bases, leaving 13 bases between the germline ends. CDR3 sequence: CASSQVLETGNIQYF. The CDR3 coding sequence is TGTGCCAGCAGCCAAGTTTTGGAGACTGGAAACATTCAGTACTTC.

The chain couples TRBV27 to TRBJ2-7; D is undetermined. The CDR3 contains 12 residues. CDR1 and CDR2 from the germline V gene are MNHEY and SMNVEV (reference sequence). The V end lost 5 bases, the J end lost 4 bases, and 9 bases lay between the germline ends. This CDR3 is CASSAPPYEQYF. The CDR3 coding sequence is TGTGCCAGCAGTGCCCCCCCTTACGAGCAGTACTTC.

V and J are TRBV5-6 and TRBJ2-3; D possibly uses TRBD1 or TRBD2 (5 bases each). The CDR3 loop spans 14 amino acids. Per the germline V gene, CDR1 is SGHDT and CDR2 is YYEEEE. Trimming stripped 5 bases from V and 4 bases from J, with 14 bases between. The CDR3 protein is CASRDGVGADTQYF. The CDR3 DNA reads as TGTGCCAGCAGGGACGGGGTAGGGGCAGATACGCAGTATTTT.

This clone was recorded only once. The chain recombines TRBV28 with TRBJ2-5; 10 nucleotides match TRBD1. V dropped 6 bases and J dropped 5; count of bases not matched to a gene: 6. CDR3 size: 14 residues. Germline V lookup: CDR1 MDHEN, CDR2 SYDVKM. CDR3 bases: TGTGCCAGCAGATCGGACAGGGGGGGGGAGACCCAGTACTTC. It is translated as CASRSDRGGETQYF. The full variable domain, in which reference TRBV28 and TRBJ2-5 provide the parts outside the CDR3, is DVKVTQSSRYLVKRTGEKVFLECVQDMDHENMFWYRQDPGLGLRLIYFSYDVKMKEKGDIPEGYSVSREKKERFSLILESASTNQTSMYLCASRSDRGGETQYFGPGTRLLVL.

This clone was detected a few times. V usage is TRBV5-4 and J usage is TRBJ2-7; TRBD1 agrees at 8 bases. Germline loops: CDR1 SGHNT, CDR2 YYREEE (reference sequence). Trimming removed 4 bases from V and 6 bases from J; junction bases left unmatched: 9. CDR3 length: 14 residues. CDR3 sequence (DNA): TGTGCCAGCAGCCAGGACAGGGTCACGTTCGAGCAGTACTTC. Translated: CASSQDRVTFEQYF.

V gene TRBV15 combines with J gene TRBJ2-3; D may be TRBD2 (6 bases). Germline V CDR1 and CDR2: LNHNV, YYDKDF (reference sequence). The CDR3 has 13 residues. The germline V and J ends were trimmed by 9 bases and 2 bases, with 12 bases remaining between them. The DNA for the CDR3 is TGTGCCACGTCTCGACTAGTCACAGATACGCAGTATTTT. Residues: CATSRLVTDTQYF.

CDR3 bases: TGTGCCAGCGGTCAACAGGGGGTTTCCAAAAACATTCAGTACTTC. Translating gives CASGQQGVSKNIQYF. V gene TRBV6-1 combines with J gene TRBJ2-4; 8 nucleotides line up with TRBD1. The CDR3 runs to 15 residues. CDR1 and CDR2 from the germline V gene are MNHNS and SASEGT. The trim removed 8 bases at V and 2 bases at J, leaving 8 bases unmatched.

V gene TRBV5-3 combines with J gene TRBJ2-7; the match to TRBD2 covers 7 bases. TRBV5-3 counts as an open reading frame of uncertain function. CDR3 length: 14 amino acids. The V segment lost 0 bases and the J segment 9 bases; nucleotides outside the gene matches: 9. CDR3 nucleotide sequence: TGTGCCAGAAGCTTGGAGGCAGCGGGAAGGGGGCAGTACTTC. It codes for CARSLEAAGRGQYF.

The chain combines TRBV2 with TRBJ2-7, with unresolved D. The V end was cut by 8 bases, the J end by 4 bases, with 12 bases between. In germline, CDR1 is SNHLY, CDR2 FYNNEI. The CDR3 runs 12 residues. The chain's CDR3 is CASAQVRYEQYF. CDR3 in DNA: TGTGCCAGCGCCCAGGTACGATACGAGCAGTACTTC.

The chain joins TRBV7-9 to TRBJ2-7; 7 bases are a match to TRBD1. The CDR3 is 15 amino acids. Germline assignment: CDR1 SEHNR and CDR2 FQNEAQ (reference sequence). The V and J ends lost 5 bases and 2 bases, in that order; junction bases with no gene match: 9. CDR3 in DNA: TGTGCCAGCAGCCCCTTTGTAGGGGGCGCCTACGAGCAGTACTTC. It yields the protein CASSPFVGGAYEQYF.

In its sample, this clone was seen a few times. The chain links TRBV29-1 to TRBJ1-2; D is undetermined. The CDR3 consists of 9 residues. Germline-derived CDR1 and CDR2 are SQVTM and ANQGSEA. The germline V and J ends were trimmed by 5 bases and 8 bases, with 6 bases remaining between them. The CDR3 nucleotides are TGCAGCGTTCGAGGCGGCTACACCTTC. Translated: CSVRGGYTF.

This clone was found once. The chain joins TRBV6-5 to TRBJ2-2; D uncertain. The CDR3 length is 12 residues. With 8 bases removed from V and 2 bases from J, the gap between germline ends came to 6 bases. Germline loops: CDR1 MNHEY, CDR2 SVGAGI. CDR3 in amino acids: CASGRNTGELFF. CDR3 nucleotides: TGTGCCAGCGGCCGAAACACCGGGGAGCTGTTTTTT.

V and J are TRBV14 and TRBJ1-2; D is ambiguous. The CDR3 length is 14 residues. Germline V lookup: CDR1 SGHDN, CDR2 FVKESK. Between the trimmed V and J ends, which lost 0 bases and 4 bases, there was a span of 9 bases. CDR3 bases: TGTGCCAGCAGCCAAGACTTGGAGGGCTATGGCTACACCTTC. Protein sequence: CASSQDLEGYGYTF.